This T cell receptor beta chain was recovered during a study of blood T cell repertoires in COVID-19. The repertoire was sequenced with immunoSEQ multiplex PCR; TCRdb's copy has only in-frame clones and lacks some. The sample shows 150,000 to 200,000 clones, over 70% of them seen only once. This clone was recorded a few times. J gave up 4 bases and V 2 bases, and 5 bases lay outside the gene matches. The germline V gene encodes CDR1 SGHRS and CDR2 YFSETQ. The CDR3 covers 14 residues. The sequence came from a man aged 50-59 years who had recovered from COVID-19. Sequences were obtained from PBMCs or T cells enriched from blood (not recorded which). The chain carries TRBV5-1 and TRBJ2-5, with TRBD2 identical over 7 bases. As DNA, the CDR3 is TGCGCCAGCAGCTTTACTAGCGTCGGAGAGACCCAGTACTTC. Its translation: CASSFTSVGETQYF.